The clone carrying this TCR beta chain was found a few times. The junction shows a germline mismatch at one end, possibly a read error. The CDR3 is made up of 15 amino acids. Per the germline V gene, CDR1 is SQVTM and CDR2 is ANQGSEA. Following extraction, RNA underwent reverse transcription to cDNA, which served as the sequencing template. The data were produced by immunoSEQ multiplex PCR, yet TCRdb's version contains in-frame clones alone and is incomplete. The sample includes roughly 100,000 clones, 85% to 90% seen only once; the top ten take over 8.5%. Treatment reported: oral pan-JAK inhibitor, 5-10 mg twice daily. The source of the sample is a study of CD8+ T cells in alopecia areata.

The chain uses TRBV29-1 and TRBJ1-2, with D possibly TRBD1 on 5 matching bases. The sequences come from CD8+ T cells sorted from blood, collected between weeks 30 and 35, from a patient treated with tofacitinib. This receptor was taken from a human donor with alopecia areata. This chain's CDR3 is CSIDPRAPVYYGYTF. CDR3 nucleotide sequence: TGCAGCATTGACCCCAGGGCACCGGTTTACTATGGCTACACCTTC.